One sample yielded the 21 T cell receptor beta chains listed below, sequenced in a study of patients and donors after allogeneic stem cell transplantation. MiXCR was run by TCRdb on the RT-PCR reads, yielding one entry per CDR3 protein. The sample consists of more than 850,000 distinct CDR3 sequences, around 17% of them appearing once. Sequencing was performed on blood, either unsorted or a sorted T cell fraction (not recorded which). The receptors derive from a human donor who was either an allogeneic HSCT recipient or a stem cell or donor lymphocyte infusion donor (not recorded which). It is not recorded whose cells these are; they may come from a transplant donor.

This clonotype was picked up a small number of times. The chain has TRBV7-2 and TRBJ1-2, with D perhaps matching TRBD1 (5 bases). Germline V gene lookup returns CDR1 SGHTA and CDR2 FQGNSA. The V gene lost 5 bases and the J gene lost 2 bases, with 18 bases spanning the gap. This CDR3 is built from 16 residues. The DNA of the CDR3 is TGTGCCAGCAGCCCAGGTCGGGGAGAGGGGAACTATGGCTACACCTTC. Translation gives CASSPGRGEGNYGYTF.

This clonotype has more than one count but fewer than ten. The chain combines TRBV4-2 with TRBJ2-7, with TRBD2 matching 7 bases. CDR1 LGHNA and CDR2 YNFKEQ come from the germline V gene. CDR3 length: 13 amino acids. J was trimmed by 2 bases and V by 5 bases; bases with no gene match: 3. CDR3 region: CASSEGRAYEQYF. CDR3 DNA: TGTGCCAGCAGCGAAGGGAGGGCCTACGAGCAGTACTTC.

CDR3 in DNA: TGCAGTGCTAGAAGACCGCTAGGGAAGCACGAGCAGTACTTC. It translates to CSARRPLGKHEQYF. The V call is TRBV20-1, the J call TRBJ2-7; D ambiguous. CDR1 is DFQATT, CDR2 SNEGSKA, per germline (reference sequence). CDR3 length: 14 residues. V lost 2 bases to trimming and J lost 5 bases, with 16 bases between them.

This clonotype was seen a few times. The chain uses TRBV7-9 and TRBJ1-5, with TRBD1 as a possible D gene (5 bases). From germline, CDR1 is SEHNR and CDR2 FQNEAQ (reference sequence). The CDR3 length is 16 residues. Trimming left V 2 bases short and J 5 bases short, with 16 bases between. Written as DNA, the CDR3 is TGTGCCAGCAGCTTATGGGACCACGGGTATGATCAGCCCCAGCATTTT. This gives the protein CASSLWDHGYDQPQHF.

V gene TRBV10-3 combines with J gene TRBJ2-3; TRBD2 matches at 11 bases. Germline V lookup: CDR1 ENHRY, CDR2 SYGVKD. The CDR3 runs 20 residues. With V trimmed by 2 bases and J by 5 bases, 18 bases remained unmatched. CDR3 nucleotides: TGTGCCATCAGTGAGAAAACCCACCTTAGCGGGAGGGGATCGGTAGATACGCAGTATTTT. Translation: CAISEKTHLSGRGSVDTQYF.

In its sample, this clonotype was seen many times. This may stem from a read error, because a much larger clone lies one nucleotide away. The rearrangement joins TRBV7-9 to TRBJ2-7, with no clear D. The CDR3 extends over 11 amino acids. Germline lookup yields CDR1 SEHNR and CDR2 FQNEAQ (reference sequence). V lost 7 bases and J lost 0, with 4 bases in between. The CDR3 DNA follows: TGTGCCAGCACCTCCTCCTACGAGCAGTACTTC. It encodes CASTSSYEQYF.

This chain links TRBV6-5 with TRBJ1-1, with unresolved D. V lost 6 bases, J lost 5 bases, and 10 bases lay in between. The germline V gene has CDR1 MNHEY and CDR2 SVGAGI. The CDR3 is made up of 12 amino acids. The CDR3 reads CASSRAMTEAFF. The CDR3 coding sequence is TGTGCCAGCAGCCGGGCCATGACTGAAGCTTTCTTT.

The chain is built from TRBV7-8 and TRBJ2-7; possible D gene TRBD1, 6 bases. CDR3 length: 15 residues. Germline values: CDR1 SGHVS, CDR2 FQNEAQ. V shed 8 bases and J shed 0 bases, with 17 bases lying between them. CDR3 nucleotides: TGTGCCAGCGGGTCATACGGACAGAGCTCCTACGAGCAGTACTTC. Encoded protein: CASGSYGQSSYEQYF.

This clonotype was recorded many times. The CDR3 bases are TGTGCCAGCAGTGAAGGGTACACTGAAGCTTTCTTT. Translated, it gives CASSEGYTEAFF. V and J are TRBV6-1 and TRBJ1-1; D remains unclear. V lost 1 base and J 3 bases, leaving 3 bases between the germline ends. This CDR3 spans 12 amino acids. Germline CDR1 is MNHNS and CDR2 is SASEGT.

The CDR3 DNA sequence: TGTGCCAGCGGGACAGGGGTGGGCACTGAAGCTTTCTTT. Translation: CASGTGVGTEAFF. The chain combines TRBV6-1 with TRBJ1-1, with 10 bases aligning to TRBD1. The CDR3 is 13 residues long. Germline CDR1 MNHNS, CDR2 SASEGT. Losses at the gene ends were 8 bases for V and 4 bases for J; bases not matched to a gene: 4.

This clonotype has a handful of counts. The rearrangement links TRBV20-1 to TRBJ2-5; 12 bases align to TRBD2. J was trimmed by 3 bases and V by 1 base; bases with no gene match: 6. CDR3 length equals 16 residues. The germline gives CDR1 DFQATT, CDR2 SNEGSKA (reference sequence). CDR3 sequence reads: CSARAATSGGKETQYF. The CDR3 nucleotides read TGCAGTGCTAGAGCCGCTACTAGCGGGGGGAAAGAGACCCAGTACTTC.

CDR3 amino acids: CAISADRGYGYTF. The CDR3 nucleotides read TGTGCCATCAGTGCCGACAGGGGCTATGGCTACACCTTC. The chain recombines TRBV10-3 with TRBJ1-2; TRBD1 matches 8 bases. The junction had 2 bases not matched to a gene; V was cut back by 4 bases and J by 4 bases. The CDR3 extends over 13 amino acids. Germline V lookup: CDR1 ENHRY, CDR2 SYGVKD.

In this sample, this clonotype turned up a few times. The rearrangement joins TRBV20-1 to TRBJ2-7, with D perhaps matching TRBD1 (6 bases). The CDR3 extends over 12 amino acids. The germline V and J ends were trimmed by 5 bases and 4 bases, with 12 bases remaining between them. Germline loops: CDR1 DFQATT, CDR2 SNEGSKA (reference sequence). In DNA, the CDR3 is TGCAGTGCTGGGGACACTTTTTACGAGCAGTACTTC. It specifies CSAGDTFYEQYF.

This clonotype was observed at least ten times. CDR3 in DNA: TGTGCCAGCAGCCGGGACAGGGGGGACTATGGCTACACCTTC. Its protein is CASSRDRGDYGYTF. V gene TRBV14 combines with J gene TRBJ1-2; 11 positions agree with TRBD1. The germline V gene encodes CDR1 SGHDN and CDR2 FVKESK. CDR3 length equals 14 residues. V was pared by 4 bases and J by 3 bases, with 1 base of the junction left unmatched.

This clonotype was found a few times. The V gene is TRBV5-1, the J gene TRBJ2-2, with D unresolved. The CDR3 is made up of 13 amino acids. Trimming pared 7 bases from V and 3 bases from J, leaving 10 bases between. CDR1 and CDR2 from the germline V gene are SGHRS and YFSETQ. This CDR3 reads CASSTAYTGELFF. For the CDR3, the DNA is TGCGCCAGCTCAACAGCGTACACCGGGGAGCTGTTTTTT.

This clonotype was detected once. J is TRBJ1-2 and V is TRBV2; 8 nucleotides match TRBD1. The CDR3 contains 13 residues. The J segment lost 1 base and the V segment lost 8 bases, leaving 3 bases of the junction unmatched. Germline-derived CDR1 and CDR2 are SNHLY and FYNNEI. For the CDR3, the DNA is TGTGCCAGCGGGACAGGCCATAACTATGGCTACACCTTC. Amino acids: CASGTGHNYGYTF. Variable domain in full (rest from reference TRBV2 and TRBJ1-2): EPEVTQTPSHQVTQMGQEVILRCVPISNHLYFYWYRQILGQKVEFLVSFYNNEISEKSEIFDDQFSVERPDGSNFTLKIRSTKLEDSAMYFCASGTGHNYGYTFGSGTRLTVV.

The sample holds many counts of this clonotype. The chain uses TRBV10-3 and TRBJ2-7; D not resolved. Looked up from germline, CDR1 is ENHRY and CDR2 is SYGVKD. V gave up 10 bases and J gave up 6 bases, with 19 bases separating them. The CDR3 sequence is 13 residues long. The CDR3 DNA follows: TGTGCCACCAAGCATCAAAAACAAAGCGAGCAGTACTTC. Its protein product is CATKHQKQSEQYF.

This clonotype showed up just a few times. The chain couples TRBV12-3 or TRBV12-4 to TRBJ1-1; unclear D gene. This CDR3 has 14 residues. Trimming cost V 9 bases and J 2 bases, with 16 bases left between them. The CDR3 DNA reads TGTGCCAGTATTACCGGGTCTGCAAACACTGAAGCTTTCTTT. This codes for CASITGSANTEAFF.

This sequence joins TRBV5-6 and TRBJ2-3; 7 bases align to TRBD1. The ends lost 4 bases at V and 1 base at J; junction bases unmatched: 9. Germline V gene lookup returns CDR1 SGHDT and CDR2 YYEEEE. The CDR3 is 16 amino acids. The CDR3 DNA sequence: TGTGCCAGCAGCCTCAGAGGGACAGAAGGCACAGATACGCAGTATTTT. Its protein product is CASSLRGTEGTDTQYF.

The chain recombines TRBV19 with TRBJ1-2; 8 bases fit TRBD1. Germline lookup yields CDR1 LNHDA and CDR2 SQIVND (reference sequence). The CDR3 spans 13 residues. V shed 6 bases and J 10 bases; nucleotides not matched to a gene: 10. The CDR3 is CASSRGQGGYYTF. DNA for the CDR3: TGTGCCAGTAGCCGCGGACAGGGAGGATACTACACCTTC.

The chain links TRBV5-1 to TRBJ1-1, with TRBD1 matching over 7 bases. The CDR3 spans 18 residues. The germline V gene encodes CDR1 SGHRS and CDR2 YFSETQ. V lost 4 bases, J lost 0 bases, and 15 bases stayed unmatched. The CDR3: CASSPNLGRQGLNTEAFF. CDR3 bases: TGCGCCAGCAGCCCAAACCTGGGGCGACAGGGATTGAACACTGAAGCTTTCTTT.